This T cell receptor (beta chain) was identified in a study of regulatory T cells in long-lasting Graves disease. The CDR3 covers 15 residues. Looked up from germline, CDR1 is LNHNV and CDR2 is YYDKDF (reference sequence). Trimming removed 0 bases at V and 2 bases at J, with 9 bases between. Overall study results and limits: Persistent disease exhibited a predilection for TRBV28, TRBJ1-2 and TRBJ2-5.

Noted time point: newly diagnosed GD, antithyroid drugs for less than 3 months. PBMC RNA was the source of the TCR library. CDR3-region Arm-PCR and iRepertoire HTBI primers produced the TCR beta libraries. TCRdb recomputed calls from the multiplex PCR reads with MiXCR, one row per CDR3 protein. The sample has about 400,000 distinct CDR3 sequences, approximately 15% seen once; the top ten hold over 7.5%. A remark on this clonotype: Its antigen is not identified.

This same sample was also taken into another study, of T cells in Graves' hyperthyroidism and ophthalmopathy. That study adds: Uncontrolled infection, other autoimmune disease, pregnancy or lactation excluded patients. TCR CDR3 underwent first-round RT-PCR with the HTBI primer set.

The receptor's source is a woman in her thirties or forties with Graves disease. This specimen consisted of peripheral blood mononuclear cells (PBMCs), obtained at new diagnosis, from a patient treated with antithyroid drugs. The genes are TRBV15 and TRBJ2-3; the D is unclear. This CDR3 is CATSRDVAFTDTQYF. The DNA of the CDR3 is TGTGCCACCAGCAGAGATGTGGCTTTCACAGATACGCAGTATTTT. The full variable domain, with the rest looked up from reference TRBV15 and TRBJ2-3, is DAMVIQNPRYQVTQFGKPVTLSCSQTLNHNVMYWYQQKSSQAPKLLFHYYDKDFNNEADTPDNFQSRRPNTSFCFLDIRSPGLGDTAMYLCATSRDVAFTDTQYFGPGTRLTVL.